These T cell receptor beta chains were read from a single sample in a study of cytomegalovirus exposure and HLA in healthy donors. Clones were read by immunoSEQ multiplex PCR, and TCRdb kept only the in-frame ones, dropping some. The profile shows 200,000 or so clones, roughly 82% of them singletons. The material sequenced was PBMCs. These receptors came from a woman in her twenties or thirties in good health and CMV-seropositive. The CDR3 runs from the conserved cysteine through the conserved F or W. D genes are given only for firm matches. Expanded clones get a size class; other rows say once, few or many, or leave the size out.

V	D	J	length	size	CDR3	DNA
TRBV5-6	TRBD2	TRBJ2-7	15	-	CASSLGTSGYYEQYF	TGTGCCAGCAGCTTAGGGACTAGCGGATACTACGAGCAGTACTTC
TRBV27	TRBD1	TRBJ1-2	17	-	CASSLYPPGTANYGYTF	TGTGCCAGCAGTTTATACCCCCCTGGGACAGCTAACTATGGCTACACCTTC
TRBV11-2	-	TRBJ2-3	15	-	CASSFGGTPTDTQYF	TGTGCCAGCAGCTTCGGCGGGACGCCCACAGATACGCAGTATTTT
TRBV28	-	TRBJ2-7	13	few	CASRGGMIYEQYF	TGTGCCAGCAGGGGCGGGATGATCTACGAGCAGTACTTC
TRBV11-3	-	TRBJ2-1	15	-	CASSLGGNSNNEQFF	TGTGCCAGCAGCTTAGGCGGGAACTCTAACAATGAGCAGTTCTTC
TRBV6-6	-	TRBJ2-1	16	many	CASQRSVGASYNEQFF	TGTGCCAGCCAACGGTCGGTGGGAGCCTCTTACAATGAGCAGTTCTTC
TRBV19	-	TRBJ2-1	11	-	CASRRLLEQFF	TGTGCCAGTAGGCGGCTTCTCGAGCAGTTCTTC
TRBV21-1	-	TRBJ1-5	13	-	CADDGGPNQPQHF	TGTGCCGACGACGGTGGGCCAAATCAGCCCCAGCATTTT
TRBV11-2	-	TRBJ2-4	15	few	CASSPLGAAADIQYF	TGTGCCAGCAGCCCCCTGGGGGCCGCCGCTGACATTCAGTACTTC
TRBV6-5	TRBD1	TRBJ1-2	14	-	CASRGAQGAGGYTF	TGTGCCAGCAGGGGGGCCCAGGGGGCGGGCGGCTACACCTTC
TRBV5-6	TRBD2	TRBJ2-3	18	-	CASSWPLGTSGIADTQYF	TGTGCCAGCAGCTGGCCACTCGGGACTAGCGGGATTGCAGATACGCAGTATTTT
TRBV7-9	-	TRBJ1-2	11	-	CASSRRGGYTF	TGTGCCAGCAGCCGTCGAGGCGGCTACACCTTC
TRBV5-6	-	TRBJ2-7	13	-	CASSRTGYYEQYF	TGTGCCAGCAGCCGTACAGGGTACTACGAGCAGTACTTC
TRBV20-1	TRBD1	TRBJ1-2	11	few	CSAVWTGAYTF	TGCAGTGCTGTTTGGACAGGGGCCTACACCTTC
TRBV7-6	TRBD1	TRBJ1-5	14	-	CASSLLQGTQPQHF	TGTGCCAGCAGCTTACTACAGGGGACTCAGCCCCAGCATTTT
TRBV4-1	-	TRBJ2-3	13	-	CASSQGLGDTQYF	TGCGCCAGCAGCCAAGGACTAGGGGATACGCAGTATTTT
TRBV5-6	-	TRBJ1-1	15	-	CASSLVPGRNTEAFF	TGTGCCAGCAGCTTGGTGCCGGGGAGGAACACTGAAGCTTTCTTT
TRBV27	-	TRBJ2-1	15	-	CASSPPERVYNEQFF	TGTGCCAGCAGTCCCCCCGAGCGGGTATACAATGAGCAGTTCTTC
TRBV19	-	TRBJ2-1	17	-	CASSPNPTGVSYNEQFF	TGTGCCAGTAGTCCCAATCCCACGGGGGTCTCCTACAATGAGCAGTTCTTC
TRBV27	-	TRBJ2-3	13	-	CASRPPGADTQYF	TGTGCCAGCAGGCCCCCAGGGGCAGATACGCAGTATTTT
TRBV4-1	-	TRBJ1-2	14	-	CASSQARNQYGYTF	TGCGCCAGCAGCCAAGCCAGAAACCAATATGGCTACACCTTC
TRBV29-1	TRBD1	TRBJ2-2	14	once	CSARQGVNTGELFF	TGCAGCGCTCGACAGGGAGTTAACACCGGGGAGCTGTTTTTT
TRBV23-1	-	TRBJ2-7	15	-	CASRSGAGGTYEQYF	TGCGCCAGCCGCTCAGGGGCCGGTGGAACCTACGAGCAGTACTTC
TRBV28	-	TRBJ1-2	13	-	CASSFGGLYGYTF	TGTGCCAGCAGTTTCGGGGGTCTCTATGGCTACACCTTC
TRBV6-5	TRBD2	TRBJ2-1	15	-	CASTLAGGPSNEQFF	TGTGCCAGCACCTTAGCGGGAGGGCCGAGCAATGAGCAGTTCTTC
TRBV14	-	TRBJ2-1	15	once	CASSPKLGPYNEQFF	TGTGCCAGCAGCCCGAAGCTGGGCCCCTACAATGAGCAGTTCTTC
TRBV28	-	TRBJ1-2	17	-	CASSLWTTSTGDYGYTF	TGTGCCAGCAGTTTATGGACGACCTCGACCGGGGACTATGGCTACACCTTC
TRBV7-9	TRBD1	TRBJ2-7	16	-	CASSLTDRGASYEQYF	TGTGCCAGCAGCTTAACGGACAGGGGGGCCTCCTACGAGCAGTACTTC
TRBV18	-	TRBJ1-5	13	-	CASSLQAGQPQHF	TGTGCCAGCTCACTGCAAGCGGGGCAGCCCCAGCATTTT
TRBV27	-	TRBJ2-1	14	-	CASSFGGPGGEQFF	TGTGCCAGCAGTTTCGGGGGTCCCGGGGGAGAGCAGTTCTTC
TRBV19	-	TRBJ1-2	15	-	CASRAVQGSGYGYTF	TGTGCCAGTAGGGCCGTCCAGGGATCGGGCTATGGCTACACCTTC
TRBV2	-	TRBJ1-5	14	-	CASKEGGGSQPQHF	TGTGCCAGCAAAGAGGGGGGAGGGAGCCAGCCCCAGCATTTT
TRBV5-1	-	TRBJ1-2	15	once	CASSPGRGPGYGYTF	TGCGCCAGCAGCCCCGGGAGAGGCCCTGGATATGGCTACACCTTC
TRBV4-1	TRBD2	TRBJ2-3	17	-	CASSLGTSGSVTDTQYF	TGCGCCAGCAGCCTAGGGACTAGCGGGAGTGTAACAGATACGCAGTATTTT
TRBV11-2	-	TRBJ2-2	16	-	CASSSPISSRTGELFF	TGTGCCAGCAGCTCCCCCATTAGTTCACGCACCGGGGAGCTGTTTTTT
TRBV11-3	-	TRBJ2-1	15	-	CASSLGNGNYNEQFF	TGTGCCAGCAGCTTAGGCAACGGGAACTACAATGAGCAGTTCTTC
TRBV7-9	-	TRBJ2-3	14	-	CASKLGPYTDTQYF	TGTGCCAGCAAGCTGGGCCCGTACACAGATACGCAGTATTTT
TRBV2	-	TRBJ1-5	17	-	CASSVGTAAYSNQPQHF	TGTGCCAGCAGCGTGGGGACTGCTGCGTATAGCAATCAGCCCCAGCATTTT
TRBV10-3	TRBD1	TRBJ2-7	13	-	CANRQGPSYEQYF	TGTGCCAACCGACAGGGGCCTTCCTACGAGCAGTACTTC
TRBV6-5	TRBD1	TRBJ1-2	13	-	CASSRTGGGGYTF	TGTGCCAGCAGTAGGACAGGGGGTGGCGGCTACACCTTC
TRBV11-2	-	TRBJ2-3	13	-	CASSPFNSDTQYF	TGTGCCAGCAGCCCCTTTAATTCAGATACGCAGTATTTT
TRBV6-5	TRBD1	TRBJ1-1	15	-	CASSYLTGVSSVAFF	TGTGCCAGTAGTTATCTGACAGGGGTCAGTAGTGTGGCTTTCTTT
TRBV4-2	-	TRBJ2-7	14	-	CASSQDPSSYEQYF	TGTGCCAGCAGCCAAGACCCCTCTAGCTACGAGCAGTACTTC
TRBV7-2	-	TRBJ2-4	19	-	CASSSGPSHGNLAKNIQYF	TGTGCCAGCAGCTCAGGTCCCTCACACGGAAACCTAGCCAAAAACATTCAGTACTTC
TRBV19	-	TRBJ1-5	12	-	CASSWGTPDLLF	TGTGCCAGTTCGTGGGGGACACCGGACCTACTTTTT
TRBV9	-	TRBJ2-6	16	-	CASSVDLSSGANVLTF	TGTGCCAGCAGCGTAGATCTGAGCTCTGGGGCCAACGTCCTGACTTTC
TRBV6-5	-	TRBJ2-3	12	-	CASSQASDTQYF	TGTGCCAGCAGTCAGGCGTCAGATACGCAGTATTTT
TRBV18	-	TRBJ2-7	13	-	CASSIGATYEQYF	TGTGCCAGCTCAATAGGGGCTACCTACGAGCAGTACTTC
TRBV2	-	TRBJ1-5	13	-	CASKETPNQPQHF	TGTGCCAGCAAAGAGACACCCAATCAGCCCCAGCATTTT
TRBV6-4	-	TRBJ1-2	15	-	CASSVTGGANYGYTF	TGTGCCAGCAGCGTTACGGGGGGAGCTAACTATGGCTACACCTTC
TRBV2	-	TRBJ2-5	15	-	CASSEVQAFQETQYF	TGTGCCAGCAGTGAAGTACAGGCGTTCCAAGAGACCCAGTACTTC
TRBV28	TRBD2	TRBJ2-5	14	-	CASMPRGVKETQYF	TGTGCCAGCATGCCCCGGGGGGTAAAAGAGACCCAGTACTTC
TRBV9	TRBD2	TRBJ2-1	18	once	CASSVALAGAGSYNEQFF	TGTGCCAGCAGCGTAGCACTAGCGGGAGCGGGGTCCTACAATGAGCAGTTCTTC
TRBV28	-	TRBJ2-3	12	-	CASSAIIDTQYF	TGTGCCAGCAGCGCGATTATCGATACGCAGTATTTT
TRBV27	-	TRBJ2-7	15	-	CASSTYRANSYEQYF	TGTGCCAGCAGTACTTACAGGGCCAACTCCTACGAGCAGTACTTC
TRBV7-2	-	TRBJ1-3	14	-	CASSFRDSGNTIYF	TGTGCCAGCAGCTTCCGAGACTCTGGAAACACCATATATTTT
TRBV2	TRBD1	TRBJ1-2	16	-	CASRPGQGALGYGYTF	TGTGCCAGCCGACCGGGACAGGGGGCCCTAGGCTATGGCTACACCTTC